A single sample gave rise to the 32 T cell receptor beta chains below, sequenced in a study of cytomegalovirus exposure and HLA in healthy donors. PCR primers comprised 60 Vbeta and 13 Jbeta primers. The repertoire was sequenced with immunoSEQ multiplex PCR; TCRdb's copy has only in-frame clones and lacks some. This table holds about 96,000 clones. The sequenced sample was PBMCs. Receptors originate from a woman between 25 and 40 years old in good health and CMV-seronegative.

The chain has TRBV5-1 and TRBJ2-3; TRBD1 matches at 7 bases. Per germline, CDR1 SGHRS and CDR2 YFSETQ. V trimming: 5 bases; J trimming: 6 bases; junction bases outside the gene matches: 9. The CDR3 totals 14 residues. The CDR3 sequence: CASRHTGASDTQYF. CDR3 DNA: TGCGCCAGCAGGCACACAGGGGCCTCGGATACGCAGTATTTT.

As concerns this clone: At one end the junction does not follow the germline gene, possibly because of a read error. V is TRBV19 and J is TRBJ1-2, with TRBD1 as a possible D gene (5 bases). This CDR3 is 14 amino acids long. Germline values: CDR1 LNHDA, CDR2 SQIVND (reference sequence). CDR3 nucleotides: TGTGCCAGTAATCGATGGGGCGCTTTCCATGGCCACACCTTC. This encodes CASNRWGAFHGHTF.

This chain uses TRBV18 with TRBJ2-7; D gene unclear. CDR3 size: 14 residues. V lost 1 base to trimming and J lost 0 bases, with 7 bases between them. Germline CDR1 is KGHSH and CDR2 is LQKENI. In DNA, the CDR3 is TGTGCCAGCTCACCACAGACAAGCTCCTACGAGCAGTACTTC. Amino acid sequence: CASSPQTSSYEQYF. Looking up the rest from reference TRBV18 and TRBJ2-7 gives the full variable domain: NAGVMQNPRHLVRRRGQEARLRCSPMKGHSHVYWYRQLPEEGLKFMVYLQKENIIDESGMPKERFSAEFPKEGPSILRIQQVVRGDSAAYFCASSPQTSSYEQYFGPGTRLTVT.

V is TRBV29-1 and J is TRBJ2-1; 12 bases agree with TRBD2. Germline loops: CDR1 SQVTM, CDR2 ANQGSEA. The ends lost 4 bases at V and 10 bases at J; junction bases unmatched: 17. The CDR3 has 17 residues. The chain's CDR3 is CSVAEPKASGRAGEQFF. In nucleotides, the CDR3 is TGCAGCGTTGCGGAACCGAAGGCTAGCGGGAGGGCCGGGGAGCAGTTCTTC.

With regard to this clone: An end of the junction differs from the germline gene, which may be a read error. J is TRBJ1-1 and V is TRBV19, with D possibly being TRBD1 (5 bases). The CDR3 spans 16 residues. Germline V gives CDR1 LNHDA, CDR2 SQIVND (reference sequence). The CDR3 DNA follows: TGTGCCAGTCGAACCCCGACGGCAGGGAAGAACGCTGAAGCTTTCTTT. Amino acids: CASRTPTAGKNAEAFF.

The chain is built from TRBV11-2 and TRBJ1-5; no reliable D call. Germline V gene lookup returns CDR1 SGHAT and CDR2 FQNNGV. The ends were cut back, 5 bases at V and 6 bases at J, with 17 bases in the middle. The CDR3 covers 15 residues. The CDR3, as DNA: TGTGCCAGCAGCAGCCTGGGCGGGAGGTCTCAGCCCCAGCATTTT. This encodes CASSSLGGRSQPQHF.

The chain recombines TRBV19 with TRBJ2-5, with 10 positions matching TRBD1. The CDR3 is 15 residues long. Trimming cost V 6 bases and J 4 bases; bases outside gene matches: 8. The germline V gene encodes CDR1 LNHDA and CDR2 SQIVND (reference sequence). This CDR3 is CASSLTTGGGETQYF. The CDR3 DNA reads as TGTGCCAGTAGCCTAACGACAGGGGGCGGAGAGACCCAGTACTTC.

The rearrangement joins TRBV5-1 to TRBJ2-5; tentative D call: TRBD2 (6 bases). This CDR3 comprises 14 residues. V gave up 0 bases and J gave up 1 base, with 7 bases separating them. Germline assignment: CDR1 SGHRS and CDR2 YFSETQ. The CDR3 DNA reads TGCGCCAGCAGCTTGGGAGCGGGCCAAGAGACCCAGTACTTC. Its protein is CASSLGAGQETQYF.

The chain links TRBV9 to TRBJ2-7, with 8 positions matching TRBD2. The CDR3 has 14 amino acids. J gave up 0 bases and V 3 bases, and 2 bases lay outside the gene matches. The germline CDR1 and CDR2 sequences are SGDLS and YYNGEE. The CDR3 region has the DNA TGTGCCAGCAGCGAGGGACTAGGCTCCTACGAGCAGTACTTC. Encoded protein: CASSEGLGSYEQYF. The whole variable domain, filled in from reference TRBV9 and TRBJ2-7, reads DSGVTQTPKHLITATGQRVTLRCSPRSGDLSVYWYQQSLDQGLQFLIQYYNGEERAKGNILERFSAQQFPDLHSELNLSSLELGDSALYFCASSEGLGSYEQYFGPGTRLTVT.

V gene TRBV5-6 combines with J gene TRBJ1-1; 9 positions agree with TRBD1. V shed 3 bases, J shed 4 bases, and the junction held 10 bases outside the gene matches. Germline CDR1 is SGHDT and CDR2 is YYEEEE. The CDR3 consists of 16 residues. CDR3 sequence: CASSSDRGEVGTEAFF. As DNA, the CDR3 is TGTGCCAGCAGCTCGGACAGGGGAGAAGTGGGCACTGAAGCTTTCTTT. Full variable domain (remainder filled in from reference TRBV5-6 and TRBJ1-1): DAGVTQSPTHLIKTRGQQVTLRCSPKSGHDTVSWYQQALGQGPQFIFQYYEEEERQRGNFPDRFSGHQFPNYSSELNVNALLLGDSALYLCASSSDRGEVGTEAFFGQGTRLTVV.

V is TRBV6-1 and J is TRBJ1-2, with unresolved D. V was trimmed by 8 bases and J by 8 bases, leaving 6 bases between them. CDR1 MNHNS and CDR2 SASEGT come from the germline V gene. This CDR3 has 9 residues. The CDR3 DNA follows: TGTGCCAGCGTCCCAGGCTACACCTTC. Translating it yields CASVPGYTF.

The chain links TRBV4-2 to TRBJ1-2; 9 bases are shared with TRBD1. Germline CDR1 LGHNA, CDR2 YNFKEQ. This CDR3 contains 16 residues. Trimming took 2 bases from V and 3 from J; bases not matched to a gene: 7. CDR3 nucleotide sequence: TGTGCCAGCAGCCAATTCCCGACAGGGGGGGACTATGGCTACACCTTC. This sequence encodes CASSQFPTGGDYGYTF.

V gene TRBV27 combines with J gene TRBJ2-2; the match to TRBD2 covers 8 bases. Trimming cost V 3 bases and J 4 bases; bases outside gene matches: 10. CDR1 is MNHEY, CDR2 SMNVEV, per germline (reference sequence). CDR3 size: 17 residues. The CDR3 DNA reads as TGTGCCAGCAGTTTCGGACCGGGAGGGTCGTTCACCGGGGAGCTGTTTTTT. The encoded protein is CASSFGPGGSFTGELFF.

This sequence joins TRBV11-2 and TRBJ2-2; TRBD2 matches 7 bases. Germline V lookup: CDR1 SGHAT, CDR2 FQNNGV. With V trimmed by 8 bases and J by 4 bases, 10 bases remained unmatched. The CDR3 runs 15 residues. The CDR3 DNA is TGTGCCAGCGGATCATATAGCGGGCGCACCGGGGAGCTGTTTTTT. It is translated as CASGSYSGRTGELFF.

This sequence joins TRBV4-2 and TRBJ1-4; D unresolved. This CDR3 is 15 amino acids long. Germline assignment: CDR1 LGHNA and CDR2 YNFKEQ. Trimming took off 0 bases at V and 7 bases at J, with 12 bases between the two ends. In DNA form, the CDR3 reads TGTGCCAGCAGCCAAGATGGAAGGTTAGCTGAAAAACTGTTTTTT. Translation gives CASSQDGRLAEKLFF.

The chain recombines TRBV19 with TRBJ2-1, with TRBD2 as a possible D gene (5 bases). The V gene's germline CDR1 is LNHDA and CDR2 SQIVND (reference sequence). Trimming pared 0 bases from V and 6 bases from J, leaving 9 bases between. There are 14 residues in the CDR3. CDR3 residues: CASSIDPSPNEQFF. CDR3 bases: TGTGCCAGTAGTATAGATCCTAGCCCCAATGAGCAGTTCTTC.

V usage is TRBV6-4 and J usage is TRBJ2-3; 15 bases are a match to TRBD2. CDR3 length: 16 residues. Germline V gene lookup returns CDR1 MRHNA and CDR2 SNTAGT. Germline trimming cut 4 bases from V and 6 bases from J; bases unmatched to any gene: 5. CDR3 amino acids: CASSALGLAGGDTQYF. The CDR3 nucleotides are TGTGCCAGCAGTGCCCTGGGACTAGCGGGGGGTGATACGCAGTATTTT.

This chain connects TRBV4-2 to TRBJ2-5; D is possibly TRBD2 (6 bases). TRBJ2-7 explains the end of the DNA better; the J call may be wrong. The CDR3 spans 16 residues. CDR1 and CDR2 from the germline V gene are LGHNA and YNFKEQ. The CDR3 loop reads CASSQGRGGSSYEQYF. CDR3 coding DNA: TGTGCCAGCAGCCAAGGGCGGGGAGGTAGCTCCTACGAGCAGTACTTC.

This chain links TRBV19 with TRBJ2-7, with TRBD1 as a possible D gene (6 bases). This CDR3 comprises 14 residues. V lost 5 bases to trimming and J lost 2 bases, with 13 bases between them. Germline CDR1 and CDR2: LNHDA and SQIVND (reference sequence). The CDR3 region is CASSSRTAAYEQYF. In nucleotides, the CDR3 is TGTGCCAGTAGTTCACGGACAGCTGCCTACGAGCAGTACTTC.

The chain has TRBV5-4 and TRBJ2-7; 9 nucleotides line up with TRBD1. The CDR3 consists of 16 residues. In germline, CDR1 is SGHNT, CDR2 YYREEE (reference sequence). After removal of 4 bases from V and 5 bases from J, the junction contained 13 bases not matched to a gene. In DNA form, the CDR3 reads TGTGCCAGCAGCGTGGGACAGGGACGGTTTGTCCACGAGCAGTACTTC. Translating it yields CASSVGQGRFVHEQYF. The full variable domain, with the rest looked up from reference TRBV5-4 and TRBJ2-7, is ETGVTQSPTHLIKTRGQQVTLRCSSQSGHNTVSWYQQALGQGPQFIFQYYREEENGRGNFPPRFSGLQFPNYSSELNVNALELDDSALYLCASSVGQGRFVHEQYFGPGTRLTVT.

J is TRBJ2-7 and V is TRBV28; D uncertain. The germline V gene has CDR1 MDHEN and CDR2 SYDVKM. This CDR3 has 11 amino acids. V shed 8 bases and J shed 1 base, with 6 bases lying between them. CDR3 DNA: TGTGCCAGCGCCAGTTCCTACGAGCAGTACTTC. Its protein product is CASASSYEQYF.

The rearrangement joins TRBV19 to TRBJ1-4; D perhaps matches TRBD1 (6 bases). Germline CDR1 and CDR2: LNHDA and SQIVND (reference sequence). There are 13 residues in the CDR3. The ends were cut back, 6 bases at V and 4 bases at J, with 9 bases in the middle. Here the CDR3 DNA reads TGTGCCAGTAGGGACAGTCTTAATGAAAAACTGTTTTTT. Translating gives CASRDSLNEKLFF.

The chain has TRBV4-1 and TRBJ1-5, with unresolved D. Trimming left V 1 base short and J 3 bases short, with 4 bases between. The CDR3 totals 13 residues. Germline V gene sequence: CDR1 MGHRA, CDR2 YSYEKL. CDR3 sequence: CASSQGLNQPQHF. The CDR3 region has the DNA TGCGCCAGCAGCCAAGGGCTCAATCAGCCCCAGCATTTT.

Remarks on this clone: Other DNA sequences within the sample encode an identical CDR3. The rearrangement uses TRBV5-1 and TRBJ2-3, with 7 bases aligning to TRBD1. CDR3 length: 14 residues. Germline V gives CDR1 SGHRS, CDR2 YFSETQ. With V trimmed by 4 bases and J by 0 bases, 2 bases remained unmatched. Written as DNA, the CDR3 is TGCGCCAGCAGCCAGGGGGTGAGCACAGATACGCAGTATTTT. Translation: CASSQGVSTDTQYF. Drawing the rest from reference TRBV5-1 and TRBJ2-3, the complete variable domain is KAGVTQTPRYLIKTRGQQVTLSCSPISGHRSVSWYQQTPGQGLQFLFEYFSETQRNKGNFPGRFSGRQFSNSRSEMNVSTLELGDSALYLCASSQGVSTDTQYFGPGTRLTVL.

The rearrangement joins TRBV6-5 to TRBJ2-7; tentative D call: TRBD1 (6 bases). Germline lookup yields CDR1 MNHEY and CDR2 SVGAGI. The CDR3 spans 13 residues. V was cut by 4 bases and J by 2 bases, with 9 bases left in between. The CDR3 bases are TGTGCCAGCAGTTCCGACAGGACCTACGAGCAGTACTTC. This encodes CASSSDRTYEQYF.

The genes are TRBV9 and TRBJ2-7; D perhaps matches TRBD2 (5 bases). The V end was cut by 5 bases, the J end by 3 bases, with 12 bases between. The CDR3 sequence is 13 residues long. The germline V gene has CDR1 SGDLS and CDR2 YYNGEE. CDR3 loop: CASSRREGYEQYF. The DNA for the CDR3 is TGTGCCAGCAGTCGACGAGAGGGCTACGAGCAGTACTTC. The whole variable domain, remainder taken from reference TRBV9 and TRBJ2-7, is DSGVTQTPKHLITATGQRVTLRCSPRSGDLSVYWYQQSLDQGLQFLIQYYNGEERAKGNILERFSAQQFPDLHSELNLSSLELGDSALYFCASSRREGYEQYFGPGTRLTVT.

V usage is TRBV7-8 and J usage is TRBJ2-1; TRBD2 agrees at 7 bases. The CDR3 has 16 amino acids. Germline V gives CDR1 SGHVS, CDR2 FQNEAQ. Unmatched junction bases numbered 15, after V lost 5 bases and J lost 8 bases. This CDR3 is CASSPTGTNRWDEQFF. The CDR3 DNA follows: TGTGCCAGCAGCCCGACCGGGACTAATCGATGGGATGAGCAGTTCTTC.

V is TRBV5-6 and J is TRBJ1-4, with D tentatively TRBD1 (6 bases). The germline V gene encodes CDR1 SGHDT and CDR2 YYEEEE. V lost 3 bases, J lost 6 bases, and 15 bases lay in between. This CDR3 has 15 amino acids. The CDR3 coding sequence is TGTGCCAGCAGCTCGTATTTAACAGGGTATGAAAAACTGTTTTTT. This gives the protein CASSSYLTGYEKLFF.

The gene calls are TRBV11-2 and TRBJ1-3, with TRBD1 matching 8 bases. Losses at the gene ends were 3 bases for V and 4 bases for J; bases not matched to a gene: 5. Per germline, CDR1 SGHAT and CDR2 FQNNGV. The CDR3 has 15 residues. The CDR3 is CASSLGQALGNTIYF. The CDR3 DNA is TGTGCCAGCAGCTTGGGACAGGCGCTGGGAAACACCATATATTTT.

The chain links TRBV5-1 to TRBJ2-3; D ambiguous. This CDR3 comprises 12 residues. CDR1 SGHRS and CDR2 YFSETQ come from the germline V gene. Trimming removed 4 bases from V and 6 bases from J, with 9 bases in between. In DNA, the CDR3 is TGCGCCAGCAGCCACTTATGGGATACGCAGTATTTT. Translating gives CASSHLWDTQYF.

This chain joins TRBV11-2 and TRBJ2-1; TRBD2 aligns across 10 bases. The CDR3 runs 16 residues. Per the germline V gene, CDR1 is SGHAT and CDR2 is FQNNGV. V trimming: 5 bases; J trimming: 8 bases; junction bases outside the gene matches: 12. CDR3 DNA: TGTGCCAGCAGCGCATTTAGCGGGGGGCAAGGCGATGAGCAGTTCTTC. Protein product: CASSAFSGGQGDEQFF.

The V call is TRBV11-3, the J call TRBJ1-1; tentatively, D is TRBD1 (5 bases). There are 13 residues in the CDR3. Trimming took off 1 base at V and 7 bases at J, with 10 bases between the two ends. Looked up from germline, CDR1 is SGHNT and CDR2 is YENEEA. CDR3 nucleotides: TGTGCCAGCAGCTTAGTTCAGGGCGGTGAAGCTTTCTTT. Protein sequence: CASSLVQGGEAFF.